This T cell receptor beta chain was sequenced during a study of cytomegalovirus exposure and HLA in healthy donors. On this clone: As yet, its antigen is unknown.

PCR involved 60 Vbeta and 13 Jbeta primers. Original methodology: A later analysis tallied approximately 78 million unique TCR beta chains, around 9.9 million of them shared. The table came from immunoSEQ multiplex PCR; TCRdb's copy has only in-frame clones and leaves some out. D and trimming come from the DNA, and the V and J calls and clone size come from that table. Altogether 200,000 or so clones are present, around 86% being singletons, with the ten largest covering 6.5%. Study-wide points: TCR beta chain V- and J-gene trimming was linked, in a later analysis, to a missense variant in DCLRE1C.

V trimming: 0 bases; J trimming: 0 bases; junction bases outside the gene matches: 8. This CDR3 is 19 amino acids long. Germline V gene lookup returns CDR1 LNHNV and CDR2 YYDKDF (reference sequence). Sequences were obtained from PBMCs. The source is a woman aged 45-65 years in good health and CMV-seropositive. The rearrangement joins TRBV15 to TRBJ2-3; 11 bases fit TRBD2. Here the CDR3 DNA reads TGTGCCACCAGCAGAGATCAGAGGGGACTAGCGGATAGCACAGATACGCAGTATTTT. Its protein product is CATSRDQRGLADSTDTQYF.